This T cell receptor (beta chain) was captured by sequencing in a study of identical twins. Findings and limits, study-wide: Invariant MAIT and iNKT cells may have partly biased zero-insertion analyses. Insertion counts were lower in abundant cord blood beta clonotypes, a trend that memory repertoires did not show. The models gave estimates that fell short of the out-of-frame TCR alpha sharing seen in monozygotic twins.

The V gene lost 4 bases and the J gene lost 1 base, with 13 bases spanning the gap. CDR3 size: 15 residues. As to this clonotype: Its antigen is not identified.

Template switching (which added a universal primer site) was used, and cDNA carried unique molecular identifiers. One entry per CDR3 protein results from TCRdb running MiXCR on the 5' RACE reads. The sample lists about 300,000 distinct CDR3 sequences, approximately 13% seen once, with around 7.8% in the top ten. This sample also belongs to another study, concerning yellow fever vaccine responses in identical twins.

The chain joins TRBV12-3 or TRBV12-4 to TRBJ1-2; D is unresolved. Sequencing used CD8+ T cells sorted from blood. This sequence originates from a woman younger than 30 in good health. CDR3 sequence reads: CASSSRVVGNYGYTF. CDR3 coding DNA: TGTGCCAGCAGTTCTCGGGTGGTCGGTAACTATGGCTACACCTTC.